The rows below give T cell receptor beta chains drawn from one sample of a study of blood T cell repertoires in COVID-19. Using immunoSEQ multiplex PCR, the repertoire was profiled, and TCRdb retains in-frame clones only, with some absent. The repertoire holds under 200,000 clones, with more than 85% as singletons. Sequenced input: peripheral blood. These receptor sequences come from a man younger than 30 with acute or convalescent COVID-19. Each CDR3 is given with its conserved first and last residue.

v_call	j_call	cdr3_aa
TRBV19	TRBJ1-1	CASSIAEMNTEAFF
TRBV18	TRBJ1-6	CASSPQRGGDLGYSPLHF
TRBV7-8	TRBJ2-1	CASSNPSNAGAYNEQFF
TRBV5-8	TRBJ1-2	CASSWNWQRIRGYTF
TRBV29-1	TRBJ1-1	CSVVPGSTEAFF
TRBV12-5	TRBJ1-5	CASGLAYNQPQHF
TRBV15	TRBJ2-5	CATSRGGTSGGFAWTQYF
TRBV10-3	TRBJ2-7	CASAGTSGYEQYF
TRBV5-1	TRBJ1-5	CASSGGTEGQPQHF
TRBV5-1	TRBJ2-7	CASTPGGTGAYEQYF
TRBV4-2	TRBJ2-3	CASSQEPSVTDTQYF
TRBV2	TRBJ1-1	CASSQAPNTEAFF
TRBV10-3	TRBJ2-5	CAISNAGTEEETQYF
TRBV6-5	TRBJ2-1	CASTLTGVGEQFF
TRBV2	TRBJ1-5	CASNSDRNSNQPQHF
TRBV18	TRBJ1-5	CASSPLKGGEPQHF
TRBV5-6	TRBJ1-2	CASSLGTANYGYTF
TRBV6-5	TRBJ2-7	CASRYGMRGGADEQYF
TRBV5-5	TRBJ1-1	CASSLELASGRVRSDTEAFF
TRBV6-6	TRBJ2-1	CASSYPSRYNEQFF
TRBV3-1/TRBV3-2	TRBJ1-5	CASSQEGGGQPQHF
TRBV30	TRBJ2-2	CAWTIPGFTGELFF
TRBV30	TRBJ1-4	CAWREGQGNEKLFF
TRBV19	TRBJ1-3	CASRTTESGNTIYF
TRBV7-2	TRBJ2-6	CASSAGRLAANSGANVLTF
TRBV6-1	TRBJ2-3	CASSEVGFTDTQYF
TRBV3-1/TRBV3-2	TRBJ2-3	CASSPNTDTQYF
TRBV7-6	TRBJ1-1	CASSPLGDTEAFF
TRBV18	TRBJ2-5	CASSPPNQGGETQYF
TRBV9	TRBJ2-5	CASSVASGAQTQYF
TRBV12-3/TRBV12-4	TRBJ2-1	CASSLARGGGLF
TRBV7-3	TRBJ1-6	CASSSGNSPLHF
TRBV5-4	TRBJ1-2	CASSLRGQGGYGYTF
TRBV27	TRBJ1-4	CASSLRGQTNEKLFF
TRBV2	TRBJ1-6	CASSSDTLGSPLHF
TRBV7-3	TRBJ2-1	CASSLTPGGIYEQFF
TRBV19	TRBJ2-2	CASLTRNTGELFF
TRBV28	TRBJ2-4	CASSLSRRGLAKNIQYF
TRBV7-9	TRBJ1-6	CASSGRLDSPLHF
TRBV30	TRBJ2-1	CAWSGGTGRNEQFF
TRBV4-2	TRBJ2-2	CASSPGLNTGELFF
TRBV5-5	TRBJ2-2	CASSPGTGSGELFF
TRBV9	TRBJ2-2	CASSVGVGAKPGELFF
TRBV10-1	TRBJ1-1	CASSASKLNTEAFF
TRBV6-5	TRBJ1-3	CASSRTGSSGNTIYF
TRBV3-1/TRBV3-2	TRBJ1-2	CASSQDGSGGYGYTF
TRBV6-7	TRBJ1-2	CASSSTRVPYTF
TRBV19	TRBJ2-7	CASSIGQGSSYEQYF
TRBV5-5	TRBJ1-1	CASSWDRGNTEAFF
TRBV18	TRBJ1-6	CASARDSSYNSPLHF
TRBV7-9	TRBJ2-2	CASSFDRGRTGELFF
TRBV5-1	TRBJ2-3	CASSLGQFTDTQYF
TRBV18	TRBJ2-5	CASSPNTQGYQETQYF
TRBV28	TRBJ1-2	CASSLQVSNYGYTF
TRBV18	TRBJ1-1	CASSPPGQGGNTEAFF
TRBV3-1/TRBV3-2	TRBJ2-5	CASSQGGSTQTQYF
TRBV5-1	TRBJ2-3	CASSLSGFRTDTQYF